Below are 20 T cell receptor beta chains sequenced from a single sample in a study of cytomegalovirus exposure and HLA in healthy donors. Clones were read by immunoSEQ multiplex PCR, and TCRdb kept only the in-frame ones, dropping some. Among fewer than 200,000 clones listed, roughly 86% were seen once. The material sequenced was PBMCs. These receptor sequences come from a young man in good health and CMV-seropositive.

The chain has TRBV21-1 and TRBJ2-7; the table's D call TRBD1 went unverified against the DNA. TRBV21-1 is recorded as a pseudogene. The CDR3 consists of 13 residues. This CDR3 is CASPWTGDNEQYF. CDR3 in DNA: TGTGCCAGCCCGTGGACAGGGGACAACGAGCAGTACTTC.

The CDR3 nucleotides read TGCGCCAGCAGCCGAGACAGGGGGCTGGCGTACGAGCAGTACTTC. This codes for CASSRDRGLAYEQYF. The chain uses TRBV4-1 and TRBJ2-7; 10 nucleotides align to TRBD1. With V trimmed by 4 bases and J by 4 bases, 7 bases remained unmatched. CDR1 is MGHRA and CDR2 is YSYEKL in the germline V gene. The CDR3 runs to 15 residues.

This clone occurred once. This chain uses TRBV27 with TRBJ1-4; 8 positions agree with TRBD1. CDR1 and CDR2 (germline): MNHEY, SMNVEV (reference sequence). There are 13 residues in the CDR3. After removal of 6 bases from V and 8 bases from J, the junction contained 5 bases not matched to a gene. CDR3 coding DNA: TGTGCCAGCAGGGAGGCAGGGGGCGAAAAACTGTTTTTT. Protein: CASREAGGEKLFF.

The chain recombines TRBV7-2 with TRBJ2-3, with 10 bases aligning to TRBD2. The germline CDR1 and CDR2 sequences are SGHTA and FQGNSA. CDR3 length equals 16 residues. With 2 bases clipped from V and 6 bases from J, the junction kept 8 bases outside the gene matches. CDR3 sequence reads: CASSLSGGALGDTQYF. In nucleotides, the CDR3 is TGTGCCAGCAGCTTAAGCGGGGGGGCCTTAGGGGATACGCAGTATTTT.

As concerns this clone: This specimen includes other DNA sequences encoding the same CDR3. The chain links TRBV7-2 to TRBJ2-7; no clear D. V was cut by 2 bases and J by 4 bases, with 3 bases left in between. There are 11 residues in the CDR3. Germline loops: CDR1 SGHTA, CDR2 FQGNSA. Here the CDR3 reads CASSLRYEQYF. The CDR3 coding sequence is TGTGCCAGCAGCTTACGTTACGAGCAGTACTTC.

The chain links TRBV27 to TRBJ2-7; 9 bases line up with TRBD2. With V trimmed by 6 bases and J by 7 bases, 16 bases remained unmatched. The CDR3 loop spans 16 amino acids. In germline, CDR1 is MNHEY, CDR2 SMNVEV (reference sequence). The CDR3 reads CASSSRVVSGRLEQYF. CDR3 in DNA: TGTGCCAGCAGCTCCCGCGTAGTTAGCGGGAGATTAGAGCAGTACTTC.

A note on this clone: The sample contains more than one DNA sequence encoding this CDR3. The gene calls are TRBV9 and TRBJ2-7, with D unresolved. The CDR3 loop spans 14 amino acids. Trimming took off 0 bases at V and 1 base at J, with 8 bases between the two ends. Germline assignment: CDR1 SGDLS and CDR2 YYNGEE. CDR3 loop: CASSVGGSSYEQYF. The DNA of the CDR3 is TGTGCCAGCAGCGTAGGTGGCAGTTCCTACGAGCAGTACTTC.

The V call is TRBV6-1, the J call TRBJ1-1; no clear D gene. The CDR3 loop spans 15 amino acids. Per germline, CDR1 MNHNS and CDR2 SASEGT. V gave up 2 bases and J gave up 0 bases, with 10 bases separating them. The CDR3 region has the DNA TGTGCCAGCAGTGAAATGGGGAGGGTGAACACTGAAGCTTTCTTT. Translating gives CASSEMGRVNTEAFF.

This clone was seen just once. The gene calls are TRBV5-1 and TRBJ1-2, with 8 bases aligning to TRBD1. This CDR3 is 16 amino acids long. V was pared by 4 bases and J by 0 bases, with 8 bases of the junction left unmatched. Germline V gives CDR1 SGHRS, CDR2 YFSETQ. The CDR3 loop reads CASSVRTGSTNYGYTF. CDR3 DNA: TGCGCCAGCAGCGTTCGGACAGGGAGTACTAACTATGGCTACACCTTC.

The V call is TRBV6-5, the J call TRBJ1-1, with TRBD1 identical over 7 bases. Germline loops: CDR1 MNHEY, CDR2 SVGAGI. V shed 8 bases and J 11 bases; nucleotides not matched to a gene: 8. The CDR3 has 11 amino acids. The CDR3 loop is CASRQGLMAFF. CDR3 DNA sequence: TGTGCCAGCCGACAGGGACTTATGGCTTTCTTT.

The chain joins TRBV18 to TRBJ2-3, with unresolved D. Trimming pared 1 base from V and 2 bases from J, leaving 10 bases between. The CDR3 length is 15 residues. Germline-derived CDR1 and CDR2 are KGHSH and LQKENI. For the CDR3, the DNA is TGTGCCAGCTCACCACGGGCAGCTAACACAGATACGCAGTATTTT. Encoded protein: CASSPRAANTDTQYF.

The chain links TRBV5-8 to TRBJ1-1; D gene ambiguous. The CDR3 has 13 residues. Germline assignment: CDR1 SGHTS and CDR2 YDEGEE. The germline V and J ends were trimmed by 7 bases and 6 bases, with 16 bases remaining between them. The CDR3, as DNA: TGTGCCAGCGCTATGCTCGGAGGCGCTGAAGCTTTCTTT. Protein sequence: CASAMLGGAEAFF.

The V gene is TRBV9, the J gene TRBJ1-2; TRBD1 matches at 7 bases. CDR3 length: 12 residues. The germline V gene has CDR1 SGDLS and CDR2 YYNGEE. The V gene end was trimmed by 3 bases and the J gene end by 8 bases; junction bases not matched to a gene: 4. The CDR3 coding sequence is TGTGCCAGCAGCGCCACAGGGGTAGGCTACACCTTC. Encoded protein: CASSATGVGYTF.

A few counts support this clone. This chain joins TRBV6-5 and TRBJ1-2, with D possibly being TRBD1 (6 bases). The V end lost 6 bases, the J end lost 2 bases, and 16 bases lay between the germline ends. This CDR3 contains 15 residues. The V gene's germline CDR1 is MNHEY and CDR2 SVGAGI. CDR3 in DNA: TGTGCCAGCAGCCATTTGAGAAGGGGGAACTATGGCTACACCTTC. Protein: CASSHLRRGNYGYTF.

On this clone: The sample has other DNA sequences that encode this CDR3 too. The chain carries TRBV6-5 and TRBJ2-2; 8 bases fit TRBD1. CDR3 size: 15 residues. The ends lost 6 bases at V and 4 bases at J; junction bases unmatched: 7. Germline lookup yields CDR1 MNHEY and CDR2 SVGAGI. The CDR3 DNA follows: TGTGCCAGCAGCTATGGACAGGGTGGCACCGGGGAGCTGTTTTTT. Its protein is CASSYGQGGTGELFF.

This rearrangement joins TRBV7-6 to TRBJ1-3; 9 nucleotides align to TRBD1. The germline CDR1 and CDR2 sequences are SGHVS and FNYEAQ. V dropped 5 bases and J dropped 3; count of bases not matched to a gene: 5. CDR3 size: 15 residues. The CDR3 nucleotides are TGTGCCAGCAGCCCACAGGGGGCAAGTGGAAACACCATATATTTT. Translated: CASSPQGASGNTIYF.

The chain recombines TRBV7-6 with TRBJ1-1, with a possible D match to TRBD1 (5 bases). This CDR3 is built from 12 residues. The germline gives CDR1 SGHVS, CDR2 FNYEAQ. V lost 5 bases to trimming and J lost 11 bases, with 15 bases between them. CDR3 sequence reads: CASSPRSGGAFF. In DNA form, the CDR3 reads TGTGCCAGCAGCCCCCGTTCGGGGGGTGCTTTCTTT.

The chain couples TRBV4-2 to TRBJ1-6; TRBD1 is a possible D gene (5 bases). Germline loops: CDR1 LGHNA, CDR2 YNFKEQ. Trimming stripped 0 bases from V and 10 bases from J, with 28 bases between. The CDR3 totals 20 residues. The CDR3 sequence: CASSQDQVLPYEGARSPLHF. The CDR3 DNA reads TGTGCCAGCAGCCAAGATCAAGTTCTCCCATACGAAGGGGCAAGGTCACCCCTCCACTTT.

CDR3 amino acids: CASSLSGVGLMNTEAFF. The CDR3 DNA sequence: TGTGCCAGCAGTCTCTCCGGGGTCGGTCTCATGAACACTGAAGCTTTCTTT. V gene TRBV28 combines with J gene TRBJ1-1, with D uncertain. This CDR3 region has 17 residues. V lost 5 bases and J lost 0, with 19 bases in between. The germline CDR1 and CDR2 sequences are MDHEN and SYDVKM.

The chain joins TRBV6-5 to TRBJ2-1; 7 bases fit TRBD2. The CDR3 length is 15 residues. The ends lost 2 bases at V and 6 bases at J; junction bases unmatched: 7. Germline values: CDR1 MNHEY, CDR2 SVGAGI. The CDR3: CASSYPIAGRNEQFF. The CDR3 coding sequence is TGTGCCAGCAGTTACCCAATAGCGGGCCGCAATGAGCAGTTCTTC.